This T cell receptor (beta chain) was recovered during a study of blood T cell repertoires in COVID-19. Profiling relied on immunoSEQ multiplex PCR, and the TCRdb table lists in-frame clones only, not all of them. The data show under 250,000 clones, over 60% seen once. V lost 3 bases, J lost 6 bases, and 4 bases stayed unmatched. The germline V gene encodes CDR1 SGDLS and CDR2 YYNGEE. The CDR3 loop spans 16 amino acids. The clonotype originates from a woman in her 70s with acute or convalescent COVID-19. Sequenced input: peripheral blood. V is TRBV9 and J is TRBJ2-3; 16 bases map to TRBD2. CDR3 protein: CASSAGTSGGADTQYF. The CDR3, as DNA: TGTGCCAGCAGCGCCGGGACTAGCGGGGGGGCGGATACGCAGTATTTT.